The entry that follows covers one T cell receptor (beta chain) sequence. This entry is derived from a study of blood T cell repertoires in COVID-19. About the research overall: Specimens from acute and convalescent COVID-19 originated in the United States, Italy and Spain. T cells, B-cell-depleted T cells, or PBMCs supplied cDNA or gDNA.

The ends lost 2 bases at V and 3 bases at J; junction bases unmatched: 7. CDR1 MNHEY and CDR2 SVGEGT come from the germline V gene. This CDR3 has 16 amino acids. Membership in each cohort depended on participant-reported clinical history. The repertoire was sequenced with immunoSEQ multiplex PCR; TCRdb's copy has only in-frame clones and lacks some. The data contain 250,000 to 350,000 clones, 88% of them singletons. The chain employs TRBV6-2 or TRBV6-3 and TRBJ2-5; 9 bases match TRBD1. Sequencing input: PBMCs or T cells enriched from blood (not recorded which). The clonotype originates from a woman in her twenties or thirties who had recovered from COVID-19. The CDR3 loop is CASSYGTGPPKETQYF. The DNA for the CDR3 is TGTGCCAGCAGTTACGGGACAGGGCCCCCCAAAGAGACCCAGTACTTC.